These 6 T cell receptor beta chains originate from one sample sequenced in a study of regulatory T cells in long-lasting Graves disease. Library construction for TCR beta used iRepertoire HTBI primers and Arm-PCR of CDR3 regions. TCRdb ran MiXCR on the multiplex PCR reads and lists one entry per CDR3 protein. The repertoire has more than 450,000 distinct CDR3 sequences, around 11% of them found once; the top ten carry about 8.9%. Stated time point: newly diagnosed GD, antithyroid drugs for less than 3 months. PBMC-derived RNA was used for the TCR library. These data were likewise used in another study, on T cells in Graves' hyperthyroidism and ophthalmopathy.

This specimen consisted of peripheral blood mononuclear cells (PBMCs), obtained at new diagnosis, from a patient treated with antithyroid drugs. Receptor source: a woman in her twenties or thirties with Graves disease.

For this clonotype: An end of the junction differs from the germline gene, which may be a read error. The chain links TRBV27 to TRBJ2-7, with D perhaps matching TRBD1 or TRBD2 (6 bases each). CDR3 length equals 15 residues. CDR1 is MNHEY, CDR2 SMNVEV, per germline (reference sequence). This CDR3 is CASSRGGPPYYEQCF. The CDR3, as DNA: TGTGCCAGCAGTCGAGGGGGGCCGCCGTACTACGAGCAGTGCTTC.

This clonotype was seen ten or more times. V is TRBV10-3 and J is TRBJ2-7; TRBD1 or TRBD2 may be the D gene (5 bases each). The CDR3 length is 15 residues. Germline CDR1 is ENHRY and CDR2 is SYGVKD. The ends were cut back, 0 bases at V and 2 bases at J, with 11 bases in the middle. The CDR3 DNA sequence: TGTGCCATCAGTGAGTCGGCAGGGAGTACCTACGAGCAGTACTTC. This translates into CAISESAGSTYEQYF.

This clonotype was seen at least ten times. The chain links TRBV13 to TRBJ2-7, with TRBD2 matching 9 bases. In germline, CDR1 is PRHDT, CDR2 FYEKMQ (reference sequence). The V and J ends lost 6 bases and 5 bases, in that order; junction bases with no gene match: 11. The CDR3 is 15 residues long. CDR3 loop: CASSPGGSGSHEQYF. DNA for the CDR3: TGTGCCAGCAGTCCAGGTGGTAGCGGGAGTCACGAGCAGTACTTC.

This clonotype occurred many times. This chain joins TRBV2 and TRBJ2-7; 14 positions agree with TRBD2. CDR3 length equals 15 residues. Germline V gives CDR1 SNHLY, CDR2 FYNNEI. V lost 5 bases to trimming and J lost 5 bases; unmatched junction nucleotides: 5. The CDR3 loop reads CASSRLAGGLDEQYF. In DNA form, the CDR3 reads TGTGCCAGCAGTCGACTAGCGGGAGGGCTCGACGAGCAGTACTTC.

This clonotype was detected ten times or more. The rearrangement uses TRBV5-1 and TRBJ1-1; D gene ambiguous. The CDR3 runs to 14 residues. V was cut by 1 base and J by 1 base, with 8 bases left in between. In germline, CDR1 is SGHRS, CDR2 YFSETQ. In DNA form, the CDR3 reads TGCGCCAGCAGCTTGAGGCAGGAGAACACTGAAGCTTTCTTT. As protein: CASSLRQENTEAFF.

At least ten counts were recorded for this clonotype. V and J are TRBV24-1 and TRBJ2-5; TRBD2 is a possible D gene (6 bases). Germline values: CDR1 KGHDR, CDR2 SFDVKD. The CDR3 extends over 13 amino acids. V shed 4 bases and J shed 5 bases, with 10 bases lying between them. In DNA, the CDR3 is TGTGCCACCAGTGACGCTAGCGTGGAGACCCAGTACTTC. This translates into CATSDASVETQYF.